Each of the 9 T cell receptor beta chains below was sequenced from the same sample in a study of T cell changes during pregnancy in multiple sclerosis. The method was immunoSEQ multiplex PCR; TCRdb's version includes in-frame clones alone and lacks a portion of them. The data show about 29,000 clones, with approximately 90% seen just once and over 5.5% held by the top ten. Sequenced material: CD8+ T cells from peripheral blood mononuclear cells, taken after pregnancy. The receptors originated from a female donor with multiple sclerosis, enrolled in a pregnancy study.

The chain uses TRBV27 and TRBJ1-1, with 8 nucleotides matching TRBD1. The junction had 3 bases not matched to a gene; V was cut back by 6 bases and J by 3 bases. The CDR3 spans 13 residues. Germline-derived CDR1 and CDR2 are MNHEY and SMNVEV (reference sequence). The CDR3 spells CASRSGGHTEAFF. In DNA, the CDR3 is TGTGCCAGCAGATCAGGGGGCCACACTGAAGCTTTCTTT.

The V and J genes are TRBV4-1 and TRBJ2-7; possible D gene TRBD2, 6 bases. This CDR3 comprises 13 residues. CDR1 is MGHRA and CDR2 is YSYEKL in the germline V gene. V lost 4 bases to trimming and J lost 2 bases, with 9 bases between them. Here the CDR3 DNA reads TGCGCCAGCAGCCCAACGGGGGCCTACGAGCAGTACTTC. Protein sequence: CASSPTGAYEQYF.

The chain links TRBV2 to TRBJ1-5; D unresolved. The CDR3 sequence is 16 residues long. Trimming cost V 2 bases and J 6 bases, with 17 bases left between them. The germline V gene encodes CDR1 SNHLY and CDR2 FYNNEI. CDR3 in amino acids: CASSETRRVLGQPQHF. CDR3 DNA sequence: TGTGCCAGCAGTGAAACTAGGAGGGTATTGGGTCAGCCCCAGCATTTT. The variable domain in full, with the rest retrieved from reference TRBV2 and TRBJ1-5, is EPEVTQTPSHQVTQMGQEVILRCVPISNHLYFYWYRQILGQKVEFLVSFYNNEISEKSEIFDDQFSVERPDGSNFTLKIRSTKLEDSAMYFCASSETRRVLGQPQHFGDGTRLSIL.

V and J are TRBV19 and TRBJ2-7, with 8 bases identical to TRBD2. Germline V CDR1 and CDR2: LNHDA, SQIVND (reference sequence). The junction had 6 bases not matched to a gene; V was cut back by 3 bases and J by 5 bases. The CDR3 spans 14 residues. CDR3 in DNA: TGTGCCAGTAGTATTTTTGGGACTAGTGACGAGCAGTACTTC. Translation: CASSIFGTSDEQYF. The full variable domain, completed using reference TRBV19 and TRBJ2-7, is DGGITQSPKYLFRKEGQNVTLSCEQNLNHDAMYWYRQDPGQGLRLIYYSQIVNDFQKGDIAEGYSVSREKKESFPLTVTSAQKNPTAFYLCASSIFGTSDEQYFGPGTRLTVT.

The genes are TRBV7-9 and TRBJ2-7, with 10 bases fitting TRBD2. This CDR3 has 15 amino acids. The ends lost 8 bases at V and 4 bases at J; junction bases unmatched: 11. Looked up from germline, CDR1 is SEHNR and CDR2 is FQNEAQ (reference sequence). The CDR3 bases are TGTGCCAGCGTAGAGGGGACTAGCGCCACTTACGAGCAGTACTTC. It is translated as CASVEGTSATYEQYF.

This clone is a singleton in its sample. This chain connects TRBV29-1 to TRBJ2-3; perhaps TRBD2 as D (5 bases). The CDR3 consists of 15 residues. Germline CDR1 and CDR2: SQVTM and ANQGSEA. V lost 3 bases, J lost 4 bases, and 17 bases lay in between. The CDR3 DNA is TGCAGCGTTGACCAAGTCGGGCACGGGGCAGATACGCAGTATTTT. The encoded protein is CSVDQVGHGADTQYF.

The CDR3 sequence is CASSTGLAYEQYF. CDR3 DNA: TGTGCCAGTAGTACGGGACTAGCGTACGAGCAGTACTTC. The rearrangement links TRBV19 to TRBJ2-7; 10 positions match TRBD2. The V gene end was trimmed by 4 bases and the J gene end by 4 bases; junction bases not matched to a gene: 1. The germline V gene has CDR1 LNHDA and CDR2 SQIVND (reference sequence). CDR3 length: 13 amino acids.

In its sample, this clone was seen once. The J gene is TRBJ2-1, the V gene TRBV15, with D possibly being TRBD2 (6 bases). Between the trimmed V and J ends, which lost 1 base and 7 bases, there was a span of 11 bases. This CDR3 contains 14 residues. Germline CDR1 is LNHNV and CDR2 is YYDKDF (reference sequence). The CDR3 DNA follows: TGTGCCACCAGCAGAGGAGTAGCGGAGAATGAGCAGTTCTTC. This sequence encodes CATSRGVAENEQFF. Full variable domain (missing parts from reference TRBV15 and TRBJ2-1): DAMVIQNPRYQVTQFGKPVTLSCSQTLNHNVMYWYQQKSSQAPKLLFHYYDKDFNNEADTPDNFQSRRPNTSFCFLDIRSPGLGDTAMYLCATSRGVAENEQFFGPGTRLTVL.

The chain uses TRBV4-2 and TRBJ2-1; 7 bases are a match to TRBD2. The CDR3 has 16 residues. Germline V CDR1 and CDR2: LGHNA, YNFKEQ. With V trimmed by 1 base and J by 9 bases, 12 bases remained unmatched. CDR3: CASSQVLGTTLPEQFF. The CDR3 nucleotides are TGTGCCAGCAGCCAAGTTTTAGGGACTACGCTCCCTGAGCAGTTCTTC.